The text below deals with one T cell receptor (beta chain). The antigen is unknown. A read error may produce the germline difference seen at one junction end. This sample was included in a study of cytomegalovirus exposure and HLA in healthy donors. Study results and caveats: A later analysis linked about 17,000 TCR beta sequences to HLA alleles at 0.05 false discovery rate.

It was with 60 Vbeta and 13 Jbeta primers that the PCR ran. Method: immunoSEQ multiplex PCR; TCRdb's copy keeps in-frame clones and lacks some. Of about 140,000 clones detected, approximately 82% appear once; the ten largest clones hold less than 2%. This CDR3 is 16 amino acids long. Germline CDR1 and CDR2: SEHNR and FQNEAQ (reference sequence). The sample comprised PBMCs. The TCR originated in a woman in her 40s in good health and CMV-seronegative. V is TRBV7-9 and J is TRBJ2-7; the match to TRBD2 covers 8 bases. In nucleotides, the CDR3 is TGTTCCAGCAGCTTAAGTGGAGGTTTAGCGGGAAGTGAGCAGTACTTC. Protein: CSSSLSGGLAGSEQYF.